Following are 21 T cell receptor beta chains from one sample sequenced in a study of blood T cell repertoires in COVID-19. Produced via immunoSEQ multiplex PCR; TCRdb's table is partial and in-frame only. The data show fewer than 300,000 clones, about 68% seen once. Source material: peripheral blood. These receptors came from a woman of 80 years or more with acute or convalescent COVID-19.

This rearrangement joins TRBV14 to TRBJ2-7, with 13 bases fitting TRBD2. The CDR3 has 13 amino acids. Germline trimming cut 4 bases from V and 7 bases from J; bases unmatched to any gene: 1. Germline V CDR1 and CDR2: SGHDN, FVKESK. The CDR3 coding sequence is TGTGCCAGCAGCCGGGGACTAGCGGGGGAGCAGTACTTC. Protein product: CASSRGLAGEQYF.

The V and J genes are TRBV7-3 and TRBJ1-1; D may be TRBD1 (5 bases). The germline gives CDR1 SGHTA, CDR2 FQGTGA. V lost 5 bases to trimming and J lost 0 bases, with 7 bases between them. This CDR3 is built from 13 residues. CDR3 sequence reads: CASSQTVNTEAFF. In DNA, the CDR3 is TGTGCCAGCAGCCAGACAGTGAACACTGAAGCTTTCTTT.

The sample holds a few counts of this clone. This chain uses TRBV5-1 with TRBJ2-2; 8 bases are a match to TRBD1. The CDR3 has 15 amino acids. The trim removed 3 bases at V and 6 bases at J, leaving 7 bases unmatched. Germline CDR1 and CDR2: SGHRS and YFSETQ. The CDR3 region is CASSSAGGDSGELFF. Written as DNA, the CDR3 is TGCGCCAGCAGCTCGGCAGGGGGCGACTCCGGGGAGCTGTTTTTT.

The V gene is TRBV29-1, the J gene TRBJ1-2, with 10 nucleotides matching TRBD1. The CDR3 totals 14 residues. Germline trimming cut 0 bases from V and 6 bases from J; bases unmatched to any gene: 4. Germline lookup yields CDR1 SQVTM and CDR2 ANQGSEA. The CDR3 region has the DNA TGCAGCGTTGAAGAGAGAGGGACAGGGGATGGCTACACCTTC. The encoded protein is CSVEERGTGDGYTF. Supplemented by reference TRBV29-1 and TRBJ1-2, the full variable domain reads SAVISQKPSRDICQRGTSLTIQCQVDSQVTMMFWYRQQPGQSLTLIATANQGSEATYESGFVIDKFPISRPNLTFSTLTVSNMSPEDSSIYLCSVEERGTGDGYTFGSGTRLTVV.

The genes are TRBV5-1 and TRBJ2-5, with D perhaps TRBD1 (5 bases). The CDR3 has 16 residues. V lost 0 bases and J lost 1, with 13 bases in between. Germline values: CDR1 SGHRS, CDR2 YFSETQ. Written as DNA, the CDR3 is TGCGCCAGCAGCTTGGAAGGCAGGGCATCCCAAGAGACCCAGTACTTC. This gives the protein CASSLEGRASQETQYF.

This clone was seen only once. The chain recombines TRBV6-5 with TRBJ2-5, with 7 bases lining up with TRBD2. Looked up from germline, CDR1 is MNHEY and CDR2 is SVGAGI. V dropped 10 bases and J dropped 1; count of bases not matched to a gene: 9. This CDR3 spans 14 amino acids. CDR3 DNA: TGTGCCACCGCTTGGGGGGGATTCCAAGAGACCCAGTACTTC. It is translated as CATAWGGFQETQYF.

V and J are TRBV6-5 and TRBJ1-2, with D uncertain. Trimming removed 6 bases at V and 1 base at J, with 15 bases between. The CDR3 is 15 residues long. Germline CDR1 reads MNHEY; CDR2 reads SVGAGI. The CDR3: CASSTRMGNNYGYTF. The DNA of the CDR3 is TGTGCCAGCAGCACTAGGATGGGCAATAACTATGGCTACACCTTC.

This chain joins TRBV7-9 and TRBJ2-3; 8 positions match TRBD2. There are 17 residues in the CDR3. The ends lost 5 bases at V and 0 bases at J; junction bases unmatched: 10. CDR1 is SEHNR, CDR2 FQNEAQ, per germline (reference sequence). In DNA, the CDR3 is TGTGCCAGCAGCGCGACTAGCGTCCGGGTCAGCACAGATACGCAGTATTTT. As protein: CASSATSVRVSTDTQYF.

The V and J genes are TRBV2 and TRBJ2-7, with 8 positions matching TRBD2. V trimming: 0 bases; J trimming: 3 bases; junction bases outside the gene matches: 4. CDR3 length equals 15 residues. Germline V gene lookup returns CDR1 SNHLY and CDR2 FYNNEI. The chain's CDR3 is CASSEAGRGDYEQYF. The DNA of the CDR3 is TGTGCCAGCAGTGAAGCGGGGCGGGGGGACTACGAGCAGTACTTC.

V and J are TRBV7-2 and TRBJ1-5; 7 bases align to TRBD1. There are 14 residues in the CDR3. The V segment lost 2 bases and the J segment 6 bases; nucleotides outside the gene matches: 4. The germline V gene encodes CDR1 SGHTA and CDR2 FQGNSA. The CDR3 DNA follows: TGTGCCAGCAGCTTAAACAGGGGAGGTCAGCCCCAGCATTTT. Protein: CASSLNRGGQPQHF.

This clone has only a few counts. The CDR3 reads CASSRAGQGAHNEQFF. CDR3 coding DNA: TGTGCCAGCAGCCGAGCCGGACAGGGGGCCCACAATGAGCAGTTCTTC. The chain joins TRBV7-8 to TRBJ2-1; 11 bases match TRBD1. The CDR3 sequence is 16 residues long. With 5 bases clipped from V and 5 bases from J, the junction kept 8 bases outside the gene matches. The germline CDR1 and CDR2 sequences are SGHVS and FQNEAQ.

The genes are TRBV15 and TRBJ2-3; 8 bases are a match to TRBD1. V lost 5 bases, J lost 1 base, and 20 bases stayed unmatched. The CDR3 covers 20 residues. Looked up from germline, CDR1 is LNHNV and CDR2 is YYDKDF (reference sequence). CDR3 nucleotide sequence: TGTGCCACCAGCGGACTCTCGGGACAGGCTAACCCTGGAGGCACAGATACGCAGTATTTT. It yields the protein CATSGLSGQANPGGTDTQYF.

The chain carries TRBV25-1 and TRBJ1-2; 8 nucleotides agree with TRBD1. The ends lost 3 bases at V and 3 bases at J; junction bases unmatched: 3. The CDR3 is 14 residues long. In germline, CDR1 is MGHDK, CDR2 SYGVNS. Here the CDR3 reads CASSDQGADYGYTF. The CDR3 DNA sequence: TGTGCCAGCAGTGACCAGGGGGCAGACTATGGCTACACCTTC.

The V and J genes are TRBV27 and TRBJ2-3, with 7 bases identical to TRBD2. Germline CDR1 MNHEY, CDR2 SMNVEV (reference sequence). This CDR3 has 13 residues. V shed 2 bases and J 4 bases; nucleotides not matched to a gene: 0. CDR3: CASSLLAADTQYF. The CDR3 nucleotides read TGTGCCAGCAGTTTACTAGCGGCAGATACGCAGTATTTT.

The chain uses TRBV28 and TRBJ2-5; TRBD1 matches 9 bases. Germline CDR1 and CDR2: MDHEN and SYDVKM. This CDR3 has 16 amino acids. The trim removed 3 bases at V and 0 bases at J, leaving 5 bases unmatched. The CDR3 is CASSFRQGGYQETQYF. The CDR3 DNA reads as TGTGCCAGCAGTTTTCGACAGGGGGGGTACCAAGAGACCCAGTACTTC.

The rearrangement uses TRBV5-6 and TRBJ1-1, with 11 nucleotides matching TRBD1. The V gene end was trimmed by 2 bases and the J gene end by 2 bases; junction bases not matched to a gene: 11. This CDR3 comprises 18 residues. Germline values: CDR1 SGHDT, CDR2 YYEEEE. CDR3 region: CASSFRTLRTGGNTEAFF. The DNA of the CDR3 is TGTGCCAGCAGCTTTAGGACCCTTCGGACAGGGGGCAACACTGAAGCTTTCTTT.

The chain is built from TRBV5-5 and TRBJ1-1, with 7 positions matching TRBD1. Germline trimming cut 3 bases from V and 1 base from J; bases unmatched to any gene: 3. The CDR3 length is 14 residues. Per germline, CDR1 SGHKS and CDR2 YYEKEE (reference sequence). CDR3 nucleotide sequence: TGTGCCAGCAGCTGGGGGACAGCGAACACTGAAGCTTTCTTT. It yields the protein CASSWGTANTEAFF.

This chain connects TRBV3-1 (or the pseudogene TRBV3-2) to TRBJ2-3, with 14 bases matching TRBD2. The V gene's germline CDR1 is LGHDT and CDR2 YNNKEL (reference sequence). The junction had 6 bases not matched to a gene; V was cut back by 4 bases and J by 6 bases. This CDR3 has 16 residues. DNA of the CDR3: TGTGCCAGCAGCCCGGGGACTAGCGGGAGCAGTGATACGCAGTATTTT. Amino acid sequence: CASSPGTSGSSDTQYF.

This chain links TRBV7-2 with TRBJ2-7; D may be TRBD2 (6 bases). Trimming took 5 bases from V and 5 from J, leaving 16 bases between them. CDR3 length equals 14 residues. Germline assignment: CDR1 SGHTA and CDR2 FQGNSA. Written as DNA, the CDR3 is TGTGCCAGCAGCCGTGAGGAGGGCCGCCACGAGCAGTACTTC. Translating it yields CASSREEGRHEQYF.

This clone occurred a few times. This chain connects TRBV6-1 to TRBJ2-1; D not certain. The germline gives CDR1 MNHNS, CDR2 SASEGT. The CDR3 runs to 12 residues. Trimming removed 1 base from V and 4 bases from J, with 2 bases in between. CDR3 protein: CASSEVYNEQFF. In DNA form, the CDR3 reads TGTGCCAGCAGTGAAGTATACAATGAGCAGTTCTTC.

This clone was observed a few times. The rearrangement joins TRBV11-2 to TRBJ2-2, with D uncertain. This CDR3 region has 12 residues. V was cut by 6 bases and J by 2 bases, with 4 bases left in between. CDR1 and CDR2 (germline): SGHAT, FQNNGV. The CDR3 spells CASSHNTGELFF. CDR3 nucleotide sequence: TGTGCCAGCAGTCATAACACCGGGGAGCTGTTTTTT.